The 27 T cell receptor beta chains below all came from one sample that was sequenced in a study of regulatory T cells in long-lasting Graves disease. Building of the TCR beta libraries involved iRepertoire HTBI primers and Arm-PCR of CDR3 regions. TCRdb itself ran the multiplex PCR reads through MiXCR, one entry per CDR3 protein. There are around 450,000 distinct CDR3 sequences in the sample; approximately 21% occur only once, and more than 6% lies in the top ten. Indicated time point: persistent/refractory GD, antithyroid drugs over 5 years with positive TRAb. PBMC RNA served as the TCR library source. Here the sequenced sample was peripheral blood mononuclear cells (PBMCs), taken when the disease was refractory, from a patient treated with antithyroid drugs. Every receptor here comes from a female donor with Graves disease.

The table lists this clonotype with many counts. The J gene is TRBJ2-7, the V gene TRBV12-3 or TRBV12-4; D gene ambiguous. Trimming cost V 6 bases and J 7 bases, with 16 bases left between them. The CDR3 covers 13 residues. The CDR3 protein is CASSLTSLGEQYF. As DNA, the CDR3 is TGTGCCAGCAGCCTGACAAGCCTGGGGGAGCAGTACTTC.

This sequence joins TRBV3-1 and TRBJ1-1, with D possibly being TRBD1 (5 bases). This CDR3 contains 14 residues. Germline V gives CDR1 LGHDT, CDR2 YNNKEL (reference sequence). V lost 3 bases and J 4 bases, leaving 12 bases between the germline ends. In DNA form, the CDR3 reads TGTGCCAGCAGCCAGGGGGGTAGGGCCACTGAAGCTTTCTTT. It yields the protein CASSQGGRATEAFF.

The sample holds a few counts of this clonotype. This rearrangement joins TRBV20-1 to TRBJ1-2; D is possibly TRBD1 (5 bases). The CDR3 totals 15 residues. Trimming removed 3 bases from V and 1 base from J, with 15 bases in between. Germline V gene lookup returns CDR1 DFQATT and CDR2 SNEGSKA (reference sequence). The CDR3 DNA sequence: TGCAGTGCTAGCCTCCCATCCGGGGGTAACTATGGCTACACCTTC. It is translated as CSASLPSGGNYGYTF.

This clonotype occurred many times. The chain has TRBV27 and TRBJ2-2; the D gene is possibly TRBD1 (6 bases). V lost 2 bases and J 8 bases, leaving 9 bases between the germline ends. The CDR3 is 13 amino acids. Germline V gene lookup returns CDR1 MNHEY and CDR2 SMNVEV (reference sequence). CDR3 nucleotides: TGTGCCAGCAGTTTAATGGGGGCTGGGGAGCTGTTTTTT. Protein: CASSLMGAGELFF.

This clonotype was recorded many times. The chain links TRBV29-1 to TRBJ1-1, with D uncertain. The CDR3 runs 14 residues. CDR1 and CDR2 (germline): SQVTM, ANQGSEA. V was trimmed by 4 bases and J by 0 bases, leaving 12 bases between them. This CDR3 is CSVGVGSLNTEAFF. CDR3 sequence (DNA): TGCAGCGTTGGAGTGGGGAGCTTGAACACTGAAGCTTTCTTT.

This clonotype came up a few times. The chain uses TRBV7-2 and TRBJ1-6; perhaps TRBD1 as D (6 bases). The germline V gene encodes CDR1 SGHTA and CDR2 FQGNSA. The CDR3 extends over 18 amino acids. The V end lost 1 base, the J end lost 4 bases, and 17 bases lay between the germline ends. The CDR3: CASSLVPSGQGYNSPLHF. CDR3 sequence (DNA): TGTGCCAGCAGCTTAGTTCCTAGTGGGCAGGGGTATAATTCACCCCTCCACTTT.

This clonotype was found many times. The CDR3 DNA is TGTGCCACGCGACAGGGGGACTCCTACGAGCAGTACTTC. This translates into CATRQGDSYEQYF. The gene calls are TRBV10-3 and TRBJ2-7; 9 bases agree with TRBD1. CDR3 size: 13 residues. The germline V gene encodes CDR1 ENHRY and CDR2 SYGVKD. Trimming took 10 bases from V and 0 from J; bases not matched to a gene: 4.

In this sample, this clonotype turned up many times. This chain links TRBV28 with TRBJ2-7; 11 nucleotides line up with TRBD1. Losses at the gene ends were 2 bases for V and 7 bases for J; bases not matched to a gene: 16. Looked up from germline, CDR1 is MDHEN and CDR2 is SYDVKM. The CDR3 covers 18 residues. The CDR3 nucleotides read TGTGCCAGCAGTTTAATTCGGTATGAAGGACAGGGGGCGTTGGAGCAGTACTTC. Translating it yields CASSLIRYEGQGALEQYF.

This clonotype was seen at least ten times. The CDR3 protein is CATSGGGYGYTF. For the CDR3, the DNA is TGTGCCACCAGTGGAGGCGGCTATGGCTACACCTTC. The V and J genes are TRBV15 and TRBJ1-2; no firm D call. The CDR3 sequence is 12 residues long. V was clipped by 6 bases and J by 4 bases, with 9 bases between them. Germline CDR1 LNHNV, CDR2 YYDKDF (reference sequence).

This clonotype was found a few times. The chain has TRBV30 and TRBJ1-1, with D uncertain. The V and J ends lost 5 bases and 4 bases respectively, with 11 bases between them. Germline values: CDR1 GTSNPN, CDR2 SVGIG (reference sequence). This CDR3 spans 12 amino acids. CDR3 coding DNA: TGTGCCTGGCAACTAGTTAGCACTGAAGCTTTCTTT. The encoded protein is CAWQLVSTEAFF. The full variable domain, completed using reference TRBV30 and TRBJ1-1, is SQTIHQWPATLVQPVGSPLSLECTVEGTSNPNLYWYRQAAGRGLQLLFYSVGIGQISSEVPQNLSASRPQDRQFILSSKKLLLSDSGFYLCAWQLVSTEAFFGQGTRLTVV.

This clonotype showed up many times. CDR3: CASSTIYSGNTIYF. The CDR3 region has the DNA TGTGCCAGCAGCACCATTTACTCTGGAAACACCATATATTTT. This chain links TRBV11-2 with TRBJ1-3; D remains unclear. Germline V gene data show CDR1 as SGHAT and CDR2 as FQNNGV. The CDR3 has 14 residues. The V and J ends lost 5 bases and 0 bases respectively, with 8 bases between them.

To note about this clonotype: A clone one base away is much larger, so this may be a read error. This rearrangement joins TRBV5-6 to TRBJ2-5; 10 bases align to TRBD1. The CDR3 loop spans 13 amino acids. Trimming at V came to 6 bases and at J to 4 bases, leaving 3 bases not matched to a gene. Germline V gene lookup returns CDR1 SGHDT and CDR2 YYEEEE. CDR3 bases: TGTGCCAGCACCCGGACAGGGGGAGAGACCCAGTACTTC. Translating it yields CASTRTGGETQYF. Complete variable domain (other parts from reference TRBV5-6 and TRBJ2-5): DAGVTQSPTHLIKTRGQQVTLRCSPKSGHDTVSWYQQALGQGPQFIFQYYEEEERQRGNFPDRFSGHQFPNYSSELNVNALLLGDSALYLCASTRTGGETQYFGPGTRLLVL.

This clonotype was detected many times. This chain links TRBV7-2 with TRBJ2-5; D remains ambiguous. Deletions cut 1 base from V and 2 bases from J, with 8 bases between. Looked up from germline, CDR1 is SGHTA and CDR2 is FQGNSA. This CDR3 comprises 14 residues. CDR3 bases: TGTGCCAGCAGCTTAGAGTACGGGCAAGAGACCCAGTACTTC. Protein sequence: CASSLEYGQETQYF.

This clonotype was observed a handful of times. The chain is built from TRBV11-2 and TRBJ2-7; possible D gene TRBD1, 6 bases. Germline V gives CDR1 SGHAT, CDR2 FQNNGV. The length of the CDR3 is 14 residues. Trimming left V 4 bases short and J 5 bases short, with 15 bases between. CDR3 DNA: TGTGCCAGCAGCTGGGACATATCTGGGGACGAGCAGTACTTC. Amino acids: CASSWDISGDEQYF.

The genes are TRBV5-1 and TRBJ1-1; 7 bases are shared with TRBD1. The V segment lost 0 bases and the J segment 3 bases; nucleotides outside the gene matches: 5. The CDR3 runs 15 residues. The germline CDR1 and CDR2 sequences are SGHRS and YFSETQ. This CDR3 reads CASSLGTGTHTEAFF. The DNA for the CDR3 is TGCGCCAGCAGCTTGGGGACAGGTACCCACACTGAAGCTTTCTTT.

The chain combines TRBV5-1 with TRBJ2-1; D is possibly TRBD1 or TRBD2 (5 bases each). Germline-derived CDR1 and CDR2 are SGHRS and YFSETQ. V shed 3 bases and J shed 0 bases, with 19 bases lying between them. This CDR3 has 18 residues. In DNA form, the CDR3 reads TGCGCCAGCAGCTCTAACCCGGGACGAATAAGCTCCTACAATGAGCAGTTCTTC. As protein: CASSSNPGRISSYNEQFF.

The chain links TRBV24-1 to TRBJ2-7, with D tentatively TRBD2 (5 bases). Germline assignment: CDR1 KGHDR and CDR2 SFDVKD. Trimming cost V 5 bases and J 2 bases, with 24 bases left between them. There are 18 residues in the CDR3. The CDR3 nucleotides read TGTGCCACCAGTGGCCGACGGGATGAAGGAACCCTTGCCTACGAGCAGTACTTC. This encodes CATSGRRDEGTLAYEQYF.

This clonotype was detected many times. The chain recombines TRBV15 with TRBJ2-2, with a tentative D call TRBD2 (5 bases). Trimming pared 0 bases from V and 3 bases from J, leaving 8 bases between. This CDR3 region has 15 residues. From germline, CDR1 is LNHNV and CDR2 YYDKDF (reference sequence). The CDR3 region has the DNA TGTGCCACCAGCAGAGAGGAGGAGTACACCGGGGAGCTGTTTTTT. This translates into CATSREEEYTGELFF. Drawing the rest from reference TRBV15 and TRBJ2-2, the complete variable domain is DAMVIQNPRYQVTQFGKPVTLSCSQTLNHNVMYWYQQKSSQAPKLLFHYYDKDFNNEADTPDNFQSRRPNTSFCFLDIRSPGLGDTAMYLCATSREEEYTGELFFGEGSRLTVL.

Points on this clonotype: One end of the junction fails to match germline, which may point to a read error. The gene calls are TRBV15 and TRBJ2-5; 9 bases are a match to TRBD1. Germline CDR1 is LNHNV and CDR2 is YYDKDF (reference sequence). The CDR3 covers 16 residues. CDR3 residues: CATSGDGTGNWETQYF. DNA for the CDR3: TGTGCCACCAGCGGAGATGGGACAGGGAACTGGGAGACCCAGTACTTC.

This chain joins TRBV4-1 and TRBJ2-2; 9 bases agree with TRBD1. V was pared by 0 bases and J by 7 bases, with 6 bases of the junction left unmatched. The CDR3 runs 16 residues. The germline CDR1 and CDR2 sequences are MGHRA and YSYEKL. CDR3 nucleotide sequence: TGCGCCAGCAGCCAAGAACAGGGGGCGCTGGTCGGGGAGCTGTTTTTT. Translation: CASSQEQGALVGELFF.

This clonotype has ten or more counts. The chain carries TRBV2 and TRBJ2-7, with 10 nucleotides matching TRBD1. CDR3 size: 14 residues. Germline V gene sequence: CDR1 SNHLY, CDR2 FYNNEI. V was clipped by 4 bases and J by 3 bases; unmatched bases: 3. The CDR3 DNA reads as TGTGCCAGCAGTGTAGGGACAGGGGACTACGAGCAGTACTTC. It encodes CASSVGTGDYEQYF.

This sequence joins TRBV5-1 and TRBJ1-6; 8 bases fit TRBD1. The CDR3 is 15 amino acids. V was clipped by 1 base and J by 8 bases; unmatched bases: 5. Germline V lookup: CDR1 SGHRS, CDR2 YFSETQ. CDR3 sequence: CASSLWTGSDSPLHF. The CDR3 nucleotides are TGCGCCAGCAGCTTGTGGACAGGGTCCGATTCACCCCTCCACTTT.

A word on this clonotype: Just one base apart from a much larger clone, this may be a read error. The chain carries TRBV2 and TRBJ2-7; the D call may be TRBD1 or TRBD2 (5 bases each). The germline V gene encodes CDR1 SNHLY and CDR2 FYNNEI. The CDR3 length is 13 residues. The CDR3 spells CASKRGDTYGQYF. CDR3 nucleotides: TGTGCCAGCAAGAGGGGAGACACCTACGGGCAGTACTTC.

The chain joins TRBV6-5 to TRBJ2-2, with 9 bases aligning to TRBD1. The ends lost 4 bases at V and 6 bases at J; junction bases unmatched: 9. Germline V gene lookup returns CDR1 MNHEY and CDR2 SVGAGI. CDR3 length: 16 residues. The CDR3 DNA is TGTGCCAGCAGTTTGACAGGGGGGACGGTTGCCGGGGAGCTGTTTTTT. Translating it yields CASSLTGGTVAGELFF.

This clonotype occurred a few times. The rearrangement joins TRBV28 to TRBJ2-7; 10 nucleotides match TRBD1. Germline V gene data show CDR1 as MDHEN and CDR2 as SYDVKM. V was pared by 6 bases and J by 0 bases, with 17 bases of the junction left unmatched. The CDR3 sequence is 19 residues long. CDR3 residues: CASSSRQGARRGPSYEQYF. DNA for the CDR3: TGTGCCAGCAGCTCCAGACAGGGGGCCCGCAGGGGCCCCTCCTACGAGCAGTACTTC.

This sequence joins TRBV20-1 and TRBJ1-5, with D unresolved. V gave up 6 bases and J gave up 1 base, with 13 bases separating them. The CDR3 is 14 residues long. From germline, CDR1 is DFQATT and CDR2 SNEGSKA (reference sequence). The CDR3 here is CSAAPGGSNQPQHF. CDR3 bases: TGCAGTGCAGCGCCTGGAGGGAGCAATCAGCCCCAGCATTTT.

This clonotype was seen more than once but under ten times. This chain joins TRBV5-1 and TRBJ2-7; TRBD2 matches at 13 bases. Unmatched junction bases numbered 5, after V lost 2 bases and J lost 6 bases. This CDR3 contains 15 residues. Germline V gene data show CDR1 as SGHRS and CDR2 as YFSETQ. In nucleotides, the CDR3 is TGCGCCAGCAGCTTAGACGGGACTAGCGGGACCGAGCAGTACTTC. It codes for CASSLDGTSGTEQYF.